The 30 T cell receptor beta chains below were found in one sample sequenced in a study of CD8+ T cells in alopecia areata. cDNA reverse transcribed from extracted RNA served as the sequencing template. Clones were read by immunoSEQ multiplex PCR, and TCRdb kept only the in-frame ones, dropping some. The repertoire holds 100,000 to 150,000 clones, with 58% as singletons. Sequencing was performed on CD4+ T cells sorted from blood, taken at week 0. All receptors come from a human donor with alopecia areata.

This chain uses TRBV5-1 with TRBJ1-2; 8 bases line up with TRBD1. Trimming removed 1 base from V and 4 bases from J; junction bases left unmatched: 3. Germline CDR1 and CDR2: SGHRS and YFSETQ. This CDR3 region has 14 residues. The CDR3 sequence is CASSLSTGVYGYTF. DNA for the CDR3: TGCGCCAGCAGCTTGTCGACAGGGGTCTATGGCTACACCTTC.

The chain is built from TRBV4-1 and TRBJ2-3; maybe TRBD2 (6 bases). From germline, CDR1 is MGHRA and CDR2 YSYEKL. V dropped 4 bases and J dropped 0 bases, with 17 bases sitting between them. This CDR3 spans 17 amino acids. The DNA for the CDR3 is TGCGCCAGCAGCCCGCTAGCGCGCCGATCTAGCACAGATACGCAGTATTTT. This gives the protein CASSPLARRSSTDTQYF.

This rearrangement joins TRBV5-1 to TRBJ2-5; TRBD1 aligns across 9 bases. The V segment lost 4 bases and the J segment 0 bases; nucleotides outside the gene matches: 13. The germline gives CDR1 SGHRS, CDR2 YFSETQ. The CDR3 has 18 residues. As DNA, the CDR3 is TGCGCCAGCAGCGCAGGACAGGGGTCACGCCCTGACCAAGAGACCCAGTACTTC. Its translation: CASSAGQGSRPDQETQYF.

This clone has only a few counts. V is TRBV4-1 and J is TRBJ1-2; the match to TRBD1 covers 7 bases. This CDR3 is built from 15 residues. Germline V gene sequence: CDR1 MGHRA, CDR2 YSYEKL. V was pared by 5 bases and J by 7 bases, with 13 bases of the junction left unmatched. The CDR3 is CASSTPGQLVSGYTF. The DNA for the CDR3 is TGCGCCAGCAGCACTCCGGGACAGCTTGTAAGTGGCTACACCTTC.

The chain combines TRBV10-2 with TRBJ2-7; 9 bases are a match to TRBD2. The CDR3 extends over 15 amino acids. V trimming: 2 bases; J trimming: 7 bases; junction bases outside the gene matches: 9. The germline V gene encodes CDR1 WSHSY and CDR2 SAAADI. CDR3 DNA sequence: TGCGCCAGCAGTGAGGCGCTAGCGGGATCCGGAGAGCAGTACTTC. It specifies CASSEALAGSGEQYF.

The chain employs TRBV7-2 and TRBJ2-1; D not resolved. V gave up 1 base and J gave up 4 bases, with 8 bases separating them. The V gene's germline CDR1 is SGHTA and CDR2 FQGNSA. This CDR3 comprises 14 residues. CDR3 protein: CASSLGEIYNEQFF. Here the CDR3 DNA reads TGTGCCAGCAGCTTAGGAGAGATATACAATGAGCAGTTCTTC.

V usage is TRBV5-6 and J usage is TRBJ1-4; D is ambiguous. CDR3 length: 15 residues. CDR1 and CDR2 from the germline V gene are SGHDT and YYEEEE. V was cut by 1 base and J by 7 bases, with 14 bases left in between. Here the CDR3 DNA reads TGTGCCAGCAGCTTGCGCACCGGGGTGGGTGAAAAACTGTTTTTT. Its protein product is CASSLRTGVGEKLFF.

The chain joins TRBV7-9 to TRBJ2-7, with D perhaps TRBD2 (6 bases). Germline V gene lookup returns CDR1 SEHNR and CDR2 FQNEAQ (reference sequence). The CDR3 consists of 19 residues. V lost 4 bases, J lost 0 bases, and 25 bases lay in between. Here the CDR3 DNA reads TGTGCCAGCAGCTCAACAGACATCCCTAGCGCAAGGAGCTCCTACGAGCAGTACTTC. Translating gives CASSSTDIPSARSSYEQYF. Variable domain in full (rest from reference TRBV7-9 and TRBJ2-7): DTGVSQNPRHKITKRGQNVTFRCDPISEHNRLYWYRQTLGQGPEFLTYFQNEAQLEKSRLLSDRFSAERPKGSFSTLEIQRTEQGDSAMYLCASSSTDIPSARSSYEQYFGPGTRLTVT.

The chain joins TRBV10-3 to TRBJ1-5; 9 bases align to TRBD1. The CDR3 length is 14 residues. The germline gives CDR1 ENHRY, CDR2 SYGVKD. Germline trimming cut 6 bases from V and 4 bases from J; bases unmatched to any gene: 4. The CDR3 reads CAIRGDRENQPQHF. The CDR3 nucleotides are TGTGCCATCAGAGGGGACAGGGAGAATCAGCCCCAGCATTTT.

J is TRBJ2-6 and V is TRBV6-6, with a possible D match to TRBD2 (5 bases). From germline, CDR1 is MNHNY and CDR2 SVGAGI (reference sequence). CDR3 size: 15 residues. V lost 8 bases to trimming and J lost 1 base, with 12 bases between them. The CDR3 loop is CASGPTGSGANVLTF. CDR3 DNA: TGTGCCAGCGGACCGACGGGATCTGGGGCCAACGTCCTGACTTTC.

The V and J genes are TRBV30 and TRBJ2-7; 10 bases align to TRBD1. V lost 0 bases and J lost 13; bases outside the gene matches: 3. Looked up from germline, CDR1 is GTSNPN and CDR2 is SVGIG (reference sequence). This CDR3 is 11 amino acids long. Here the CDR3 reads CAWSVGDRGYF. CDR3 sequence (DNA): TGTGCCTGGAGTGTGGGGGACAGGGGATACTTC.

The J gene is TRBJ2-5, the V gene TRBV4-2, with 13 bases fitting TRBD2. V shed 2 bases and J 5 bases; nucleotides not matched to a gene: 5. CDR3 length: 16 residues. From germline, CDR1 is LGHNA and CDR2 YNFKEQ. CDR3 bases: TGTGCCAGCAGCCAAACTAGCGGGGGGGCCACGGAGACCCAGTACTTC. This sequence encodes CASSQTSGGATETQYF.

This clone was seen a single time. The chain carries TRBV7-2 and TRBJ2-1; D ambiguous. The V and J ends lost 3 bases and 7 bases respectively, with 10 bases between them. Germline V CDR1 and CDR2: SGHTA, FQGNSA. This CDR3 comprises 13 residues. Here the CDR3 reads CASSFYSGNEQFF. DNA for the CDR3: TGTGCCAGCAGCTTTTATAGTGGTAATGAGCAGTTCTTC. The full variable domain, completed using reference TRBV7-2 and TRBJ2-1, is GAGVSQSPSNKVTEKGKDVELRCDPISGHTALYWYRQSLGQGLEFLIYFQGNSAPDKSGLPSDRFSAERTGGSVSTLTIQRTQQEDSAVYLCASSFYSGNEQFFGPGTRLTVL.

The CDR3 bases are TGCGCCAGCAGCTTAGGGACAGATCCTAACTATGGCTACACCTTC. It translates to CASSLGTDPNYGYTF. V and J are TRBV5-1 and TRBJ1-2; the match to TRBD1 covers 7 bases. The CDR3 is made up of 15 amino acids. V shed 2 bases and J 0 bases; nucleotides not matched to a gene: 4. The germline V gene encodes CDR1 SGHRS and CDR2 YFSETQ.

The gene calls are TRBV5-1 and TRBJ2-1; tentative D call: TRBD1 (5 bases). The ends were cut back, 4 bases at V and 10 bases at J, with 15 bases in the middle. Germline-derived CDR1 and CDR2 are SGHRS and YFSETQ. The CDR3 runs 13 residues. CDR3 DNA: TGCGCCAGCAGCAAAACAGGCCCCAGGGAGCAGTTCTTC. This codes for CASSKTGPREQFF. Full variable domain (outside the CDR3, taken from reference TRBV5-1 and TRBJ2-1): KAGVTQTPRYLIKTRGQQVTLSCSPISGHRSVSWYQQTPGQGLQFLFEYFSETQRNKGNFPGRFSGRQFSNSRSEMNVSTLELGDSALYLCASSKTGPREQFFGPGTRLTVL.

This clone was detected a few times. V and J are TRBV4-2 and TRBJ2-3, with TRBD2 matching over 9 bases. Looked up from germline, CDR1 is LGHNA and CDR2 is YNFKEQ. V shed 3 bases, J shed 0 bases, and the junction held 7 bases outside the gene matches. There are 17 residues in the CDR3. In DNA, the CDR3 is TGTGCCAGCAGCCAGGGACGGCGGGGGGGTAGCACAGATACGCAGTATTTT. Translating gives CASSQGRRGGSTDTQYF.

V and J are TRBV7-9 and TRBJ2-5, with TRBD2 matching 8 bases. This CDR3 contains 14 residues. Looked up from germline, CDR1 is SEHNR and CDR2 is FQNEAQ (reference sequence). V was pared by 5 bases and J by 6 bases, with 8 bases of the junction left unmatched. The CDR3 nucleotides are TGTGCCAGCAGCCTCGGGGGGGTCGGGCAGACCCAGTACTTC. Its translation is CASSLGGVGQTQYF.

This clone has a handful of counts. The V call is TRBV2, the J call TRBJ2-3, with D perhaps TRBD2 (6 bases). CDR3 length: 16 amino acids. Trimming took 2 bases from V and 0 from J, leaving 12 bases between them. CDR1 is SNHLY and CDR2 is FYNNEI in the germline V gene. The CDR3 loop reads CASSERKEGSTDTQYF. DNA for the CDR3: TGTGCCAGCAGTGAAAGGAAGGAGGGGAGCACAGATACGCAGTATTTT.

Only one count was recorded for this clone. The chain has TRBV5-1 and TRBJ2-3, with 14 bases aligning to TRBD2. The germline CDR1 and CDR2 sequences are SGHRS and YFSETQ. V was pared by 0 bases and J by 4 bases, with 7 bases of the junction left unmatched. This CDR3 is 18 amino acids long. As DNA, the CDR3 is TGCGCCAGCAGCTTGGGACTAGCGGGGGGGCCAATCCCAGATACGCAGTATTTT. It yields the protein CASSLGLAGGPIPDTQYF. Together with reference TRBV5-1 and TRBJ2-3, the CDR3 gives the full variable domain: KAGVTQTPRYLIKTRGQQVTLSCSPISGHRSVSWYQQTPGQGLQFLFEYFSETQRNKGNFPGRFSGRQFSNSRSEMNVSTLELGDSALYLCASSLGLAGGPIPDTQYFGPGTRLTVL.

This chain connects TRBV2 to TRBJ2-5; 8 bases agree with TRBD1. From germline, CDR1 is SNHLY and CDR2 FYNNEI. V dropped 7 bases and J dropped 0; count of bases not matched to a gene: 16. The CDR3 has 18 amino acids. The CDR3 protein is CASTQFTGTGIHQETQYF. As DNA, the CDR3 is TGTGCCAGCACGCAATTCACCGGGACAGGAATTCACCAAGAGACCCAGTACTTC.

The chain carries TRBV7-9 and TRBJ2-7; D possibly matches TRBD1 or TRBD2 (5 bases each). Germline CDR1 and CDR2: SEHNR and FQNEAQ (reference sequence). The CDR3 loop spans 14 amino acids. Trimming left V 1 base short and J 0 bases short, with 7 bases between. The CDR3 nucleotides read TGTGCCAGCAGCTTAGGGGGGACCTCCTACGAGCAGTACTTC. It yields the protein CASSLGGTSYEQYF.

The chain combines TRBV6-6 with TRBJ1-5, with no clear D. The germline V gene has CDR1 MNHNY and CDR2 SVGAGI (reference sequence). The V and J ends lost 3 bases and 7 bases respectively, with 13 bases between them. The CDR3 is 14 amino acids. Here the CDR3 DNA reads TGTGCCAGCAGTTATTTGGACTTAGGACAGCCCCAGCATTTT. Translating gives CASSYLDLGQPQHF.

This clone showed up just a few times. This chain links TRBV2 with TRBJ2-2; 9 bases match TRBD1. Losses at the gene ends were 5 bases for V and 6 bases for J; bases not matched to a gene: 7. The CDR3 is 15 residues long. Germline loops: CDR1 SNHLY, CDR2 FYNNEI. DNA for the CDR3: TGTGCCAGCAGTCGAGCCGGGACAGGGTCCGGGGAGCTGTTTTTT. This encodes CASSRAGTGSGELFF.

The chain joins TRBV7-3 to TRBJ2-5; perhaps D is TRBD1 or TRBD2 (6 bases each). Germline V gene data show CDR1 as SGHTA and CDR2 as FQGTGA. Trimming took 5 bases from V and 1 from J, leaving 11 bases between them. This CDR3 is built from 14 residues. The CDR3 DNA is TGTGCCAGCAGCCTACAGGGAGGCCAAGAGACCCAGTACTTC. It is translated as CASSLQGGQETQYF. The full variable domain, rest sourced from reference TRBV7-3 and TRBJ2-5, is GAGVSQTPSNKVTEKGKYVELRCDPISGHTALYWYRQSLGQGPEFLIYFQGTGAADDSGLPNDRFFAVRPEGSVSTLKIQRTERGDSAVYLCASSLQGGQETQYFGPGTRLLVL.

The V gene is TRBV20-1, the J gene TRBJ2-1, with TRBD2 matching over 8 bases. In germline, CDR1 is DFQATT, CDR2 SNEGSKA (reference sequence). V was clipped by 5 bases and J by 12 bases; unmatched bases: 6. The CDR3 totals 11 residues. CDR3: CSAPLAGGQFF. Here the CDR3 DNA reads TGCAGTGCTCCTCTGGCGGGGGGGCAGTTCTTC.

The chain couples TRBV29-1 to TRBJ2-3; D is unclear. The V end lost 6 bases, the J end lost 0 bases, and 4 bases lay between the germline ends. CDR1 and CDR2 from the germline V gene are SQVTM and ANQGSEA. The CDR3 has 11 amino acids. The CDR3 DNA reads as TGCAGCGTGAAAAGCACAGATACGCAGTATTTT. Protein product: CSVKSTDTQYF.

The table lists this clone with a few counts. This chain links TRBV19 with TRBJ1-1; no clear D. The CDR3 runs to 14 residues. CDR1 is LNHDA, CDR2 SQIVND, per germline (reference sequence). V gave up 6 bases and J gave up 1 base, with 12 bases separating them. CDR3 sequence reads: CASSQRWANTEAFF. The CDR3 bases are TGTGCCAGTAGCCAACGATGGGCGAACACTGAAGCTTTCTTT. The full variable domain, in which reference TRBV19 and TRBJ1-1 provide the parts outside the CDR3, is DGGITQSPKYLFRKEGQNVTLSCEQNLNHDAMYWYRQDPGQGLRLIYYSQIVNDFQKGDIAEGYSVSREKKESFPLTVTSAQKNPTAFYLCASSQRWANTEAFFGQGTRLTVV.

This chain connects TRBV28 to TRBJ1-4; 9 bases are a match to TRBD1. Trimming cost V 5 bases and J 7 bases; bases outside gene matches: 8. Germline CDR1 and CDR2: MDHEN and SYDVKM. This CDR3 is built from 15 residues. For the CDR3, the DNA is TGTGCCAGCAGTGACGTGGACAGGGGATCTGAAAAACTGTTTTTT. It codes for CASSDVDRGSEKLFF.

V usage is TRBV5-1 and J usage is TRBJ1-2; 8 bases match TRBD1. Germline lookup yields CDR1 SGHRS and CDR2 YFSETQ. The CDR3 extends over 13 amino acids. The junction had 6 bases not matched to a gene; V was cut back by 5 bases and J by 6 bases. The CDR3 region has the DNA TGCGCCAGCAGATTCGGACAGGGAGATGGCTACACCTTC. It codes for CASRFGQGDGYTF.

This clone was counted a few times. This sequence joins TRBV5-6 and TRBJ1-5; 7 bases map to TRBD1. The CDR3 extends over 13 amino acids. Germline CDR1 SGHDT, CDR2 YYEEEE. Trimming cost V 4 bases and J 7 bases; bases outside gene matches: 5. CDR3 nucleotide sequence: TGTGCCAGCAGCCAGACAGGGAGACAGCCCCAGCATTTT. Protein sequence: CASSQTGRQPQHF.